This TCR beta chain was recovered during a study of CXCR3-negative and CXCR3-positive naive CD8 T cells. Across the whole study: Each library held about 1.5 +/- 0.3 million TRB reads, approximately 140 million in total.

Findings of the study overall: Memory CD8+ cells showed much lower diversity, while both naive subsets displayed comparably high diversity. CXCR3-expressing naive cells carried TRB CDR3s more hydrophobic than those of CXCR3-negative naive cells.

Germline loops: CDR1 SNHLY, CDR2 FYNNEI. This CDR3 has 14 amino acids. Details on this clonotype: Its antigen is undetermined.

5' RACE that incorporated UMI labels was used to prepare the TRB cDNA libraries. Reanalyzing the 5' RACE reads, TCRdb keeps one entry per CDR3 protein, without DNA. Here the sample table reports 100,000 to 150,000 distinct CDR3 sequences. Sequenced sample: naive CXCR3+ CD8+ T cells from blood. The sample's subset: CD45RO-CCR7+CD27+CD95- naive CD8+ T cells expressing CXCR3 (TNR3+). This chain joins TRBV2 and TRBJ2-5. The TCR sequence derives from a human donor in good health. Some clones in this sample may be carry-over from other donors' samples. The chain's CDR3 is CASSDTRTQETQYF.